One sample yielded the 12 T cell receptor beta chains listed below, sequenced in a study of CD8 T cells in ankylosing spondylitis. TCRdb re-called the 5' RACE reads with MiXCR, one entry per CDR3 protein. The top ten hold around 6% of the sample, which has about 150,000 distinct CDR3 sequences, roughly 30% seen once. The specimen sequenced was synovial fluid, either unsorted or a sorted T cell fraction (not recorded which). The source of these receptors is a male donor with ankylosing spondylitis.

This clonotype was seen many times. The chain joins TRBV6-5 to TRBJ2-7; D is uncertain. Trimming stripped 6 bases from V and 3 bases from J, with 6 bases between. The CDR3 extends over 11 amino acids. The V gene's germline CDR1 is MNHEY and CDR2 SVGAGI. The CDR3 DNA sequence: TGTGCCAGCAGGAACAACTACGAGCAGTACTTC. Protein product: CASRNNYEQYF.

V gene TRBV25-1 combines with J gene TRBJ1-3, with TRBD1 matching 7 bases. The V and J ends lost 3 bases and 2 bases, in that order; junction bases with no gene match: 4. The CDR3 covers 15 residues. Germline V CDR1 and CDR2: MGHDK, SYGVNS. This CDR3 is CASSDDRDPGNTIYF. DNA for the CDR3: TGTGCCAGCAGTGATGACAGGGACCCTGGAAACACCATATATTTT.

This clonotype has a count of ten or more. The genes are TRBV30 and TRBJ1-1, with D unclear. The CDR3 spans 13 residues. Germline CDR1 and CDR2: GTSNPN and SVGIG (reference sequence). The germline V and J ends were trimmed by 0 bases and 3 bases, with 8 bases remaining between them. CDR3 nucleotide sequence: TGTGCCTGGAGTGTGAGGAGAGACACTGAAGCTTTCTTT. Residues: CAWSVRRDTEAFF.

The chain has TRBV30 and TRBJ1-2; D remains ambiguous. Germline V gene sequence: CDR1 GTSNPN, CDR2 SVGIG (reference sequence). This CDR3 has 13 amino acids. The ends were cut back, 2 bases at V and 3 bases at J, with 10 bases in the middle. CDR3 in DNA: TGTGCCTGGAGTCTAGATCCAGACTATGGCTACACCTTC. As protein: CAWSLDPDYGYTF.

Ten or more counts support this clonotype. CDR3 region: CSANPGTMNEQYF. The CDR3 DNA follows: TGCAGTGCCAATCCCGGGACTATGAACGAGCAGTACTTC. The chain is built from TRBV20-1 and TRBJ2-7; 7 bases align to TRBD2. This CDR3 spans 13 amino acids. J gave up 5 bases and V 6 bases, and 10 bases lay outside the gene matches. Germline CDR1 reads DFQATT; CDR2 reads SNEGSKA (reference sequence).

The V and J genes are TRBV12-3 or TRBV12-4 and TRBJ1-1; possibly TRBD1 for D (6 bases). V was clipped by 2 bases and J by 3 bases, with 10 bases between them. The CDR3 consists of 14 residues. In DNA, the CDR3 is TGTGCCAGCAGTTTAAGGGGGGGGTACACTGAAGCTTTCTTT. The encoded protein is CASSLRGGYTEAFF.

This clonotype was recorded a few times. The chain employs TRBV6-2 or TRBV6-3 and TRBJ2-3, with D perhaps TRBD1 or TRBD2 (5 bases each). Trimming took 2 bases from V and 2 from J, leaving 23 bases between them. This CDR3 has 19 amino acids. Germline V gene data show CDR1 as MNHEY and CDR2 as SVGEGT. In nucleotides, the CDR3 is TGTGCCAGCAGTTACCGATCCCCCACTGGGGGAGTACTCACAGATACGCAGTATTTT. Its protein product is CASSYRSPTGGVLTDTQYF.

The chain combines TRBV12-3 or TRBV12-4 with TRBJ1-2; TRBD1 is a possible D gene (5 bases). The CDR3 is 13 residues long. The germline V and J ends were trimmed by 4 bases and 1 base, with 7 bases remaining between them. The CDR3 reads CASSSGGNYGYTF. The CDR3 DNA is TGTGCCAGCAGTTCCGGGGGTAACTATGGCTACACCTTC.

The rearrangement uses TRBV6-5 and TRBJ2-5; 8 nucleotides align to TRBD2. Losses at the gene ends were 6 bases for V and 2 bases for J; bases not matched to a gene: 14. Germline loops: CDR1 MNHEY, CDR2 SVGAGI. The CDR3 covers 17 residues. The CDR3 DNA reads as TGTGCCAGCAGGTTAGGGATTAGCGGGGACCCGCAAGAGACCCAGTACTTC. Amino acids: CASRLGISGDPQETQYF.

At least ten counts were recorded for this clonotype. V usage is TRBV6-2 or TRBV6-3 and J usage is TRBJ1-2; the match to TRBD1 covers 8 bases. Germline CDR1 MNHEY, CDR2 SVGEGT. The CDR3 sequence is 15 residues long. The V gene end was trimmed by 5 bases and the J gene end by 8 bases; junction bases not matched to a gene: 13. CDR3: CASSQPTGDYGGYTF. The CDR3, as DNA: TGTGCCAGCAGTCAACCGACAGGGGATTATGGCGGCTACACCTTC.

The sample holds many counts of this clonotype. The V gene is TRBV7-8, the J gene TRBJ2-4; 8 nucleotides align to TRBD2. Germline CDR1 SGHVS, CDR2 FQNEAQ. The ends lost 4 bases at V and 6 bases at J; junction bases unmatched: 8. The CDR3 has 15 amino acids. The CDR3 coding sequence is TGTGCCAGCAGCTCCAAGCGGGAGCCTTCAAACATTCAGTACTTC. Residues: CASSSKREPSNIQYF.

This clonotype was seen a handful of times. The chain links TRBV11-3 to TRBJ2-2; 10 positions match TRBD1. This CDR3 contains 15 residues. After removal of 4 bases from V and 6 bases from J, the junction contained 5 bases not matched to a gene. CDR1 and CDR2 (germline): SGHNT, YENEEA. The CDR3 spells CASSSEDRGPGELFF. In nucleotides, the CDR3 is TGTGCCAGCAGCTCCGAAGACAGGGGGCCCGGGGAGCTGTTTTTT.